The rows below give T cell receptor beta chains drawn from one sample of a study of Graves' ophthalmopathy and Graves' hyperthyroidism. TCRdb used MiXCR to reprocess the multiplex PCR reads, holding one entry per CDR3 protein. There are hundreds of thousands of distinct CDR3 sequences in the sample; 35% to 45% occur only once, and over 2.5% lies in the top ten. Sequencing was performed on peripheral blood. The receptors come from an adult man with Graves' ophthalmopathy. CDR3s include the opening cysteine and the closing phenylalanine or tryptophan. D genes are given only for firm matches. The size field is filled for only some rows; it gives once, few, many or a size class.

D,J,size,V,DNA,CDR3
TRBD1,TRBJ2-2,few,TRBV6-5,TGTGCCAGCAGTACCGAATACAGGGGGGGGGAGCTGTTTTTT,CASSTEYRGGELFF
.,TRBJ1-1,.,TRBV11-1,TGTGCCAGCAGTTTACTTGAAACGACTGAAGCTATCTTT,CASSLLETTEAIF
TRBD1,TRBJ1-2,.,TRBV25-1,TGTGCCAGCAGTGAAGCGCACAGGGGCTTATATGGCTACACCTTC,CASSEAHRGLYGYTF
.,TRBJ1-5,many,TRBV20-1,TGCAGTGCTAGGGATATTACCGGGAACAGGTTTCAGCCCCAGCATTTT,CSARDITGNRFQPQHF
.,TRBJ2-7,.,TRBV15,TGTGCCACCAGCAGTTCCCCAGGGGCCCGTGGGGGCGAGCAGTACTTC,CATSSSPGARGGEQYF
.,TRBJ2-5,many,TRBV9,TGTGCCAGCAGCGTAGCACCGGGAACAGAGACCCAGTACTTC,CASSVAPGTETQYF
.,TRBJ2-3,.,TRBV15,TGTGCCACCAGCAGAGCGGACAGCACAGATACGCAGTATTTT,CATSRADSTDTQYF
.,TRBJ2-5,.,TRBV7-6,TGTGCCAGCAGTTTAGGGATAAACGCGGGGACCCAGTACTTC,CASSLGINAGTQYF
TRBD1,TRBJ1-1,.,TRBV25-1,TGTGCCAGCAGTGAAGTCGCGGGGACAGGGAGGACTTTCTTT,CASSEVAGTGRTFF
.,TRBJ2-7,.,TRBV11-2,TGTGCCAGCAGCATAGGCAACCTCGGACGGACCTCCTACGAGCAGTACTTC,CASSIGNLGRTSYEQYF
.,TRBJ2-3,few,TRBV10-3,TGTGCCAGCAGTTTGGCGGGAACTAGCACAGATACGCAGTATTTT,CASSLAGTSTDTQYF
.,TRBJ2-2,once,TRBV7-2,TGTGCCTGGGCTGCGGGGAACGGGGAGCTGTTTTTT,CAWAAGNGELFF
.,TRBJ1-6,many,TRBV15,TGTGCCACCAGCAGAGATCATGGGGCGTCACCCCTCCACTTT,CATSRDHGASPLHF
.,TRBJ1-5,.,TRBV7-2,TGTGCCAGCAGCTTAGACGGGGCGTACCAGCCCCAGCATTTT,CASSLDGAYQPQHF
.,TRBJ1-4,.,TRBV5-1,TGCGCCAGCAGCTTTGAGGGAACTAATGAAAAACTGTTTTTT,CASSFEGTNEKLFF
.,TRBJ2-7,many,TRBV7-6,TGTGCCAGCAGCGCTGGGGCCAGCGCTACCTACGAGCAGTACTTC,CASSAGASATYEQYF
.,TRBJ2-1,.,TRBV11-2,TGTGCCAGCAGCTTAGTGACATCGCCCCGGGAGCAGTTCTTC,CASSLVTSPREQFF
.,TRBJ2-2,.,TRBV5-1,TGCGCCAGCAGCTTGCTTCCGAACACCGGGGAGCTGTTTTTT,CASSLLPNTGELFF
TRBD1,TRBJ1-3,.,TRBV7-2,TGTGCCAGCAGCTTTGGACAGGAGAACTCTGGAAACACCATATATTTT,CASSFGQENSGNTIYF
TRBD2,TRBJ2-7,.,TRBV7-9,TGTGCCAGCAGCCAAAGCTCCAGGGACTACAATCACTTC,CASSQSSRDYNHF
TRBD1,TRBJ1-3,.,TRBV7-9,TGTGCCAGCAGCTACAGGGTCCCGGGACAGGGAAACACCATATATTTT,CASSYRVPGQGNTIYF
.,TRBJ1-1,many,TRBV7-9,TGTGCCAGCAGCGCATCCGGGACTGAAGCTTTCTTT,CASSASGTEAFF
TRBD1,TRBJ1-2,many,TRBV5-1,TGCGCCAGCAGCGTAAACTACAGGGGCTTCTACGATGGCTACACCTTC,CASSVNYRGFYDGYTF
.,TRBJ1-2,.,TRBV2,TGTGCCGGTCATGGCTACACCTTC,CAGHGYTF
.,TRBJ1-4,.,TRBV15,TGTGCCACCAGCAGAGTGGGCGACGAACTGTTTTTT,CATSRVGDELFF
.,TRBJ1-5,.,TRBV29-1,TGCAGCGTTGAAGGCACCCAAGAGACCCAGCATTTT,CSVEGTQETQHF
.,TRBJ1-1,many,TRBV20-1,TGCAGTGCTGAGGAGAACACTGAAGCTTTCTTT,CSAEENTEAFF
.,TRBJ1-5,.,TRBV11-1,TGTGCCAGCTTGGTACTTAATCAGCCCCAGCATTTT,CASLVLNQPQHF
.,TRBJ2-6,many,TRBV10-3,TGTGCCATCAGTGAGTCTTCTGGGGCCAACGTCCTGACTTTC,CAISESSGANVLTF
TRBD1,TRBJ1-2,many,TRBV29-1,TGCAGCGCGTCGTACTCCGGGACAGGGGGCTATGGCTACACCTTC,CSASYSGTGGYGYTF
.,TRBJ2-2,few,TRBV7-2,TGTGCCAGCAGCCCCAGTTCCACCGGGGAGCTGTTTTTT,CASSPSSTGELFF
.,TRBJ1-4,.,TRBV10-3,TGTGCCATCAGTGGCCTATTAACGGGAGAAAAACTGTTTTTT,CAISGLLTGEKLFF
.,TRBJ1-6,.,TRBV10-3,TGTGCCATCAGCCAACAGGGAAGTAATTCACCCCTCCACTTT,CAISQQGSNSPLHF
.,TRBJ1-1,many,TRBV20-1,TGCAGTGCTATCCCCCGGGACCTGAACACTGAAGCTTTCTTT,CSAIPRDLNTEAFF
.,TRBJ1-1,many,TRBV6-6,TGTGCCAGCAGTTACCTTGGACAGAAGAACACTGAAGCTTTCTTT,CASSYLGQKNTEAFF
.,TRBJ1-4,.,TRBV25-1,TGTGCCAGCAGTGATCGTAGGGGGGGTGAAAAACTGTTTTTT,CASSDRRGGEKLFF
.,TRBJ1-5,.,TRBV7-2,TGTGCCATAGACAGGTTAGATCAGCCCCAGCATTTT,CAIDRLDQPQHF
.,TRBJ2-2,.,TRBV10-3,TGTGCCAGCAATCATTTGACGGCGAACACCGGGGAGCTGTTTTTT,CASNHLTANTGELFF
.,TRBJ1-2,many,TRBV5-1,TGCGCCAGCAGCCCAGGCGGGGTCTTCTATGGCTACACCTTC,CASSPGGVFYGYTF
TRBD1,TRBJ1-6,.,TRBV7-2,TGTGCCAGCAGCCCGCGAAGCAAGACAGGGTCCTATAATTCACCCCTCCACTTT,CASSPRSKTGSYNSPLHF
TRBD2,TRBJ2-7,many,TRBV29-1,TGCAGCGTTGGGACTAGCGGGAGCAACGAGCAGTACTTC,CSVGTSGSNEQYF
.,TRBJ2-7,few,TRBV5-1,TGCGCCAGCCCCTCCTTTGTCCGGGGGTTCTACGAGCAGTACTTC,CASPSFVRGFYEQYF
.,TRBJ1-1,.,TRBV29-1,TGCAGCGGCGAATTGAACACTGAAGCTTTCTTT,CSGELNTEAFF
.,TRBJ2-7,few,TRBV10-3,TGTGCCAGCAGTTACGCACAGGGATGGCAGTACTTC,CASSYAQGWQYF
.,TRBJ1-1,.,TRBV6-5,TGTGCCAGCAGTTACTCGGGCCAGGTGGGCACTGAAGCTTTCTTT,CASSYSGQVGTEAFF
.,TRBJ1-6,.,TRBV10-3,TGTGCCATCAGGACACTCAGCATCACCAATTCACCCCTCCACTTT,CAIRTLSITNSPLHF
.,TRBJ1-2,many,TRBV3-1,TGTGCCAGCAGCCAAGGGTACTATGGCTACACCTTC,CASSQGYYGYTF
.,TRBJ1-2,.,TRBV25-1,TGTGCCAGCTCTACCCCTGGAGTTGGCTACACCTTC,CASSTPGVGYTF
.,TRBJ1-2,.,TRBV29-1,TGCAGCGTCAGAGCCGGGACTAGCGGCTACACCTTC,CSVRAGTSGYTF
.,TRBJ1-6,few,TRBV20-1,TGCAGTGCTAAAGGAGGGGCGGGGTCACCCCTCCACTTT,CSAKGGAGSPLHF
.,TRBJ2-2,many,TRBV7-8,TGTGCCAGCAGCTTAGCCAGGGGAGGAACCGGGGAGCTGTTTTTT,CASSLARGGTGELFF
TRBD1,TRBJ1-5,.,TRBV3-1,TGTGCCAGCAGCCGGAAGACAGGGTGCAATCAGCCCCAGCATTTT,CASSRKTGCNQPQHF
.,TRBJ1-1,many,TRBV20-1,TGCAGTGCTAGGGGACTGGGTAGAAGCACTGAAGCTTTCTTT,CSARGLGRSTEAFF
TRBD1,TRBJ2-7,.,TRBV7-6,TGTGCCAGCTCACTCACGGGACAGGGGGCCCACGAGCAGTACTTC,CASSLTGQGAHEQYF
.,TRBJ1-2,few,TRBV12-3/TRBV12-4,TGTGCCCTATCGGGGGATGGTTATGGCTACACCTTC,CALSGDGYGYTF
TRBD1,TRBJ1-5,.,TRBV7-9,TGTGCCAGCAGCGGGCCCGGGACAGGGGGCGGTCAGCCCCAGCATTTT,CASSGPGTGGGQPQHF
.,TRBJ2-7,.,TRBV11-2,TGTGCCAGCAGCTTACCACTAAAGTACGAGCAGTACTTC,CASSLPLKYEQYF
.,TRBJ1-1,.,TRBV9,TGTGCCAGCAGCGCCGGGAGCAGGGACACTGAAGCTTTCTTT,CASSAGSRDTEAFF
TRBD2,TRBJ2-7,.,TRBV20-1,TGCAGTGCTAGACCTGGCGGGAGGGGGTACGAGCAGTACTTC,CSARPGGRGYEQYF
.,TRBJ2-7,.,TRBV19,TGTGCCAGTATGGGCCGGGGGCAAGATGTCGAGCAGTACTTC,CASMGRGQDVEQYF